The 9 T cell receptor beta chains listed next were all sequenced from one sample in a study of OX40 agonist ivuxolimab in advanced cancers. Profiled with immunoSEQ multiplex PCR; TCRdb holds only in-frame clones, not every one. The table records around 67,000 clones, 84% of them present only once. The material sequenced was CD4+ or CD8+ T cells sorted from blood, taken in a trial of the OX40 agonist ivuxolimab. These receptors came from an adult with an advanced solid tumor such as melanoma, head and neck, liver or kidney cancer.

The chain has TRBV9 and TRBJ2-5; D gene ambiguous. The CDR3 is 14 amino acids. Germline V gives CDR1 SGDLS, CDR2 YYNGEE. Trimming took off 4 bases at V and 5 bases at J, with 15 bases between the two ends. The CDR3: CASSSASPGETQYF. The CDR3 DNA is TGTGCCAGCAGCTCGGCGTCGCCCGGGGAGACCCAGTACTTC.

The rearrangement joins TRBV30 to TRBJ1-1; tentative D call: TRBD1 (6 bases). The V gene's germline CDR1 is GTSNPN and CDR2 SVGIG (reference sequence). The V and J ends lost 4 bases and 0 bases respectively, with 12 bases between them. The CDR3 is 14 amino acids. The CDR3 region is CAWTGGPMNTEAFF. The CDR3 nucleotides are TGTGCCTGGACCGGGGGGCCGATGAACACTGAAGCTTTCTTT.

The gene calls are TRBV7-6 and TRBJ1-3, with TRBD1 matching 10 bases. CDR1 SGHVS and CDR2 FNYEAQ come from the germline V gene. V was pared by 2 bases and J by 11 bases, with 6 bases of the junction left unmatched. This CDR3 contains 14 residues. CDR3: CASSLYGTGESIYF. Here the CDR3 DNA reads TGTGCCAGCAGCTTATATGGGACAGGGGAATCCATATATTTT.

The rearrangement joins TRBV10-3 to TRBJ2-3; 11 bases fit TRBD2. J gave up 0 bases and V 4 bases, and 18 bases lay outside the gene matches. Germline CDR1 is ENHRY and CDR2 is SYGVKD. This CDR3 is 21 amino acids long. CDR3 nucleotides: TGTGCCATCAGTGGTGGTGGGCTAGCGGGGGGACGCAGCCTAAGCACAGATACGCAGTATTTT. Translation: CAISGGGLAGGRSLSTDTQYF.

This clone was observed a single time. The DNA for the CDR3 is TGTGCCATCAGAAATATTAATAGCGGGATCTCCTACGAGCAGTACTTC. This sequence encodes CAIRNINSGISYEQYF. This rearrangement joins TRBV10-3 to TRBJ2-7, with 8 positions matching TRBD2. J gave up 0 bases and V 6 bases, and 10 bases lay outside the gene matches. CDR3 length: 16 residues. From germline, CDR1 is ENHRY and CDR2 SYGVKD.

This rearrangement joins TRBV5-4 to TRBJ2-3; 9 nucleotides line up with TRBD2. Unmatched junction bases numbered 9, after V lost 4 bases and J lost 3 bases. CDR1 SGHNT and CDR2 YYREEE come from the germline V gene (reference sequence). The CDR3 is made up of 16 amino acids. The CDR3 sequence is CASSPSERGATDTQYF. The DNA of the CDR3 is TGTGCCAGCAGCCCGTCGGAGCGGGGGGCTACAGATACGCAGTATTTT.

V is TRBV30 and J is TRBJ2-3, with 8 nucleotides matching TRBD1. Losses at the gene ends were 3 bases for V and 4 bases for J; bases not matched to a gene: 6. Germline CDR1 is GTSNPN and CDR2 is SVGIG (reference sequence). The CDR3 extends over 14 amino acids. The CDR3 loop is CAWREGQGADTQYF. In nucleotides, the CDR3 is TGTGCCTGGAGAGAAGGACAGGGCGCAGATACGCAGTATTTT. Full variable domain (remainder filled in from reference TRBV30 and TRBJ2-3): SQTIHQWPATLVQPVGSPLSLECTVEGTSNPNLYWYRQAAGRGLQLLFYSVGIGQISSEVPQNLSASRPQDRQFILSSKKLLLSDSGFYLCAWREGQGADTQYFGPGTRLTVL.

The chain carries TRBV19 and TRBJ1-1; D unresolved. V lost 3 bases, J lost 4 bases, and 18 bases lay in between. Germline V gene lookup returns CDR1 LNHDA and CDR2 SQIVND (reference sequence). The CDR3 runs 16 residues. The CDR3 DNA reads as TGTGCCAGTAGTATGAACAGCCGCGCGATGGGCACTGAAGCTTTCTTT. Protein product: CASSMNSRAMGTEAFF.

The V call is TRBV10-3, the J call TRBJ1-1; no clear D. There are 15 residues in the CDR3. Trimming cost V 6 bases and J 2 bases, with 16 bases left between them. Per the germline V gene, CDR1 is ENHRY and CDR2 is SYGVKD. As DNA, the CDR3 is TGTGCCATCAGCGACCCGGGGAGGGCTAACACTGAAGCTTTCTTT. It encodes CAISDPGRANTEAFF.